These 22 T cell receptor beta chains originate from one sample sequenced in a study of blood T cell repertoires in COVID-19. Profiling relied on immunoSEQ multiplex PCR, and the TCRdb table lists in-frame clones only, not all of them. The table records more than 95,000 clones, approximately 85% of them present only once. Sample: peripheral blood. The receptor set was obtained from a man aged 50-60 years with acute or convalescent COVID-19.

The chain combines TRBV6-6 with TRBJ1-6; possibly TRBD1 for D (5 bases). Trimming took off 6 bases at V and 9 bases at J, with 18 bases between the two ends. Germline V gene lookup returns CDR1 MNHNY and CDR2 SVGAGI (reference sequence). CDR3 length: 15 amino acids. CDR3 nucleotide sequence: TGTGCCAGCAGAAGGGACTTCTCCCTGGGTTCACCCCTCCACTTT. This translates into CASRRDFSLGSPLHF.

This clone has just a few counts. V usage is TRBV7-6 and J usage is TRBJ1-1; D is perhaps TRBD1 (6 bases). V was trimmed by 3 bases and J by 7 bases, leaving 21 bases between them. This CDR3 contains 16 residues. Germline-derived CDR1 and CDR2 are SGHVS and FNYEAQ. The CDR3 coding sequence is TGTGCCAGCAGCTTTGGACAGTCGGGAGGGGATGATGAAGCTTTCTTT. This codes for CASSFGQSGGDDEAFF. Combining the CDR3 with reference TRBV7-6 and TRBJ1-1 gives the whole variable domain GAGVSQSPRYKVTKRGQDVALRCDPISGHVSLYWYRQALGQGPEFLTYFNYEAQQDKSGLPNDRFSAERPEGSISTLTIQRTEQRDSAMYRCASSFGQSGGDDEAFFGQGTRLTVV.

This clone has a handful of counts. The chain recombines TRBV19 with TRBJ2-6; 11 bases match TRBD1. The CDR3 has 16 residues. V lost 5 bases to trimming and J lost 1 base; unmatched junction nucleotides: 1. CDR1 and CDR2 (germline): LNHDA, SQIVND (reference sequence). CDR3 sequence (DNA): TGTGCCAGTAGTGGACAGGGGGCGTCTGGGGCCAACGTCCTGACTTTC. Protein: CASSGQGASGANVLTF.

The chain uses TRBV2 and TRBJ2-3, with TRBD2 matching over 8 bases. Germline values: CDR1 SNHLY, CDR2 FYNNEI. The CDR3 runs to 15 residues. Trimming at V came to 5 bases and at J to 3 bases, leaving 7 bases not matched to a gene. The CDR3 protein is CASSRREAWTDTQYF. The CDR3, as DNA: TGTGCCAGCAGTCGGCGGGAGGCCTGGACAGATACGCAGTATTTT.

This sequence joins TRBV28 and TRBJ2-7, with TRBD1 matching over 7 bases. The ends lost 4 bases at V and 10 bases at J; junction bases unmatched: 7. Germline V gene lookup returns CDR1 MDHEN and CDR2 SYDVKM. The CDR3 length is 12 residues. DNA of the CDR3: TGTGCCAGCAGTTCGGACAGGCTACAACAGTACTTC. Its translation: CASSSDRLQQYF.

This rearrangement joins TRBV19 to TRBJ1-6; 11 bases match TRBD1. CDR1 LNHDA and CDR2 SQIVND come from the germline V gene (reference sequence). CDR3 size: 14 residues. Unmatched junction bases numbered 8, after V lost 9 bases and J lost 10 bases. This CDR3 is CASSSGTGGSPLHF. CDR3 bases: TGTGCCAGCTCGTCCGGGACAGGGGGATCACCCCTCCACTTT.

The chain recombines TRBV7-9 with TRBJ2-7, with 8 bases identical to TRBD1. V shed 1 base, J shed 4 bases, and the junction held 6 bases outside the gene matches. CDR1 and CDR2 from the germline V gene are SEHNR and FQNEAQ (reference sequence). The CDR3 length is 15 residues. The CDR3 protein is CASSLVAGGRYEQYF. Here the CDR3 DNA reads TGTGCCAGCAGCTTAGTGGCAGGGGGCAGGTACGAGCAGTACTTC. Together with reference TRBV7-9 and TRBJ2-7, the CDR3 gives the full variable domain: DTGVSQNPRHKITKRGQNVTFRCDPISEHNRLYWYRQTLGQGPEFLTYFQNEAQLEKSRLLSDRFSAERPKGSFSTLEIQRTEQGDSAMYLCASSLVAGGRYEQYFGPGTRLTVT.

This clone was seen just once. The V and J genes are TRBV20-1 and TRBJ2-5, with 11 nucleotides matching TRBD2. The CDR3 has 15 residues. V gave up 3 bases and J gave up 2 bases; unmatched junction bases: 5. The germline V gene encodes CDR1 DFQATT and CDR2 SNEGSKA (reference sequence). Here the CDR3 DNA reads TGCAGTGCTAGTCCTAGCGGGGGGTCACAAGAGACCCAGTACTTC. The encoded protein is CSASPSGGSQETQYF.

V usage is TRBV30 and J usage is TRBJ1-1; weak D call: TRBD1 (5 bases). CDR3 size: 14 residues. The V gene lost 5 bases and the J gene lost 0 bases, with 13 bases spanning the gap. The germline V gene has CDR1 GTSNPN and CDR2 SVGIG (reference sequence). This chain's CDR3 is CAWSPDSMNTEAFF. The CDR3 coding sequence is TGTGCCTGGTCTCCCGACAGCATGAACACTGAAGCTTTCTTT. Together with reference TRBV30 and TRBJ1-1, the CDR3 gives the full variable domain: SQTIHQWPATLVQPVGSPLSLECTVEGTSNPNLYWYRQAAGRGLQLLFYSVGIGQISSEVPQNLSASRPQDRQFILSSKKLLLSDSGFYLCAWSPDSMNTEAFFGQGTRLTVV.

The gene calls are TRBV5-4 and TRBJ2-5; 7 nucleotides align to TRBD1. The CDR3 contains 16 residues. V lost 2 bases to trimming and J lost 1 base; unmatched junction nucleotides: 8. From germline, CDR1 is SGHNT and CDR2 YYREEE (reference sequence). The CDR3 nucleotides read TGTGCCAGCAGCTTTCGGCTCGGGACAGTCCAAGAGACCCAGTACTTC. Amino acids: CASSFRLGTVQETQYF. The variable domain in full, with the rest retrieved from reference TRBV5-4 and TRBJ2-5, is ETGVTQSPTHLIKTRGQQVTLRCSSQSGHNTVSWYQQALGQGPQFIFQYYREEENGRGNFPPRFSGLQFPNYSSELNVNALELDDSALYLCASSFRLGTVQETQYFGPGTRLLVL.

Points on this clone: Other nucleotide sequences from this sample produce the same CDR3. The genes are TRBV9 and TRBJ2-5; the D is unclear. The CDR3 extends over 14 amino acids. The V end lost 0 bases, the J end lost 4 bases, and 10 bases lay between the germline ends. Germline-derived CDR1 and CDR2 are SGDLS and YYNGEE. The CDR3 DNA reads as TGTGCCAGCAGCGTAGCTGGGCAGGCAGAGACCCAGTACTTC. Residues: CASSVAGQAETQYF. The variable domain in full, with the rest retrieved from reference TRBV9 and TRBJ2-5, is DSGVTQTPKHLITATGQRVTLRCSPRSGDLSVYWYQQSLDQGLQFLIQYYNGEERAKGNILERFSAQQFPDLHSELNLSSLELGDSALYFCASSVAGQAETQYFGPGTRLLVL.

Only a few counts were recorded for this clone. This sequence joins TRBV5-5 and TRBJ2-5, with 9 bases that match TRBD1. CDR3 size: 16 residues. V was clipped by 4 bases and J by 4 bases; unmatched bases: 11. CDR1 is SGHKS and CDR2 is YYEKEE in the germline V gene (reference sequence). CDR3 region: CASSIAGTGTRETQYF. CDR3 nucleotide sequence: TGTGCCAGCAGCATCGCCGGGACAGGGACGCGAGAGACCCAGTACTTC.

The chain is built from TRBV6-1 and TRBJ1-2, with D maybe TRBD1 (6 bases). Trimming shortened V by 1 base and J by 1 base, and 13 bases separated the two germline ends. The CDR3 runs to 16 residues. CDR1 is MNHNS and CDR2 is SASEGT in the germline V gene. CDR3 in amino acids: CASSEGGGLNNYGYTF. The CDR3 nucleotides are TGTGCCAGCAGTGAAGGGGGGGGCCTTAATAACTATGGCTACACCTTC.

Remarks on this clone: The junction and the germline gene differ at one end; a read error may be behind it. The genes are TRBV5-1 and TRBJ1-2, with no clear D. The CDR3 totals 14 residues. CDR1 and CDR2 (germline): SGHRS, YFSETQ. The CDR3 spells CASSLEVSNHGYTF. DNA for the CDR3: TGCGCCAGCAGCTTGGAAGTTAGTAACCATGGCTACACCTTC. The complete variable domain, with remaining parts taken from reference TRBV5-1 and TRBJ1-2, reads KAGVTQTPRYLIKTRGQQVTLSCSPISGHRSVSWYQQTPGQGLQFLFEYFSETQRNKGNFPGRFSGRQFSNSRSEMNVSTLELGDSALYLCASSLEVSNHGYTFGSGTRLTVV.

J is TRBJ1-3 and V is TRBV2, with a tentative D call TRBD1 (5 bases). Germline values: CDR1 SNHLY, CDR2 FYNNEI. V lost 4 bases and J 7 bases, leaving 17 bases between the germline ends. The CDR3 is 15 residues long. Here the CDR3 DNA reads TGTGCCAGCAGTGCCGGGACTTTCTACTTGAACACCATATATTTT. Translated: CASSAGTFYLNTIYF.

The chain joins TRBV29-1 to TRBJ2-1, with TRBD1 matching 10 bases. Germline lookup yields CDR1 SQVTM and CDR2 ANQGSEA. The length of the CDR3 is 15 residues. V was pared by 4 bases and J by 6 bases, with 9 bases of the junction left unmatched. This chain's CDR3 is CSVGIWDRGFNEQFF. CDR3 nucleotide sequence: TGCAGCGTTGGGATATGGGACAGGGGCTTCAATGAGCAGTTCTTC.

This chain uses TRBV27 with TRBJ1-5, with 7 positions matching TRBD1. Trimming at V came to 5 bases and at J to 0 bases, leaving 7 bases not matched to a gene. Germline CDR1 MNHEY, CDR2 SMNVEV (reference sequence). The length of the CDR3 is 16 residues. In DNA, the CDR3 is TGTGCCAGCAGTCCCTGGACAGGTAATAGCAATCAGCCCCAGCATTTT. Residues: CASSPWTGNSNQPQHF.

The rearrangement uses TRBV27 and TRBJ2-6; D call uncertain. This CDR3 contains 15 residues. V shed 3 bases and J shed 0 bases, with 6 bases lying between them. Germline-derived CDR1 and CDR2 are MNHEY and SMNVEV (reference sequence). CDR3 nucleotide sequence: TGTGCCAGCAGTTTTAGATACTCTGGGGCCAACGTCCTGACTTTC. Protein product: CASSFRYSGANVLTF.

This rearrangement joins TRBV2 to TRBJ2-3, with 8 bases matching TRBD1. Germline assignment: CDR1 SNHLY and CDR2 FYNNEI. Trimming removed 7 bases from V and 4 bases from J; junction bases left unmatched: 10. This CDR3 region has 15 residues. The chain's CDR3 is CASTSWTGRADTQYF. The CDR3 region has the DNA TGTGCCAGCACTTCTTGGACAGGGAGAGCAGATACGCAGTATTTT. Looking up the rest from reference TRBV2 and TRBJ2-3 gives the full variable domain: EPEVTQTPSHQVTQMGQEVILRCVPISNHLYFYWYRQILGQKVEFLVSFYNNEISEKSEIFDDQFSVERPDGSNFTLKIRSTKLEDSAMYFCASTSWTGRADTQYFGPGTRLTVL.

This clone was seen once. This chain joins TRBV7-9 and TRBJ2-7; D is possibly TRBD1 (7 bases). The CDR3 totals 16 residues. With 5 bases removed from V and 0 bases from J, the gap between germline ends came to 17 bases. Per germline, CDR1 SEHNR and CDR2 FQNEAQ (reference sequence). For the CDR3, the DNA is TGTGCCAGCAGCGCAAGGACAGGACTACTCTCCTACGAGCAGTACTTC. Translated: CASSARTGLLSYEQYF. Based on the CDR3 plus reference TRBV7-9 and TRBJ2-7, the full variable domain is DTGVSQNPRHKITKRGQNVTFRCDPISEHNRLYWYRQTLGQGPEFLTYFQNEAQLEKSRLLSDRFSAERPKGSFSTLEIQRTEQGDSAMYLCASSARTGLLSYEQYFGPGTRLTVT.

The chain combines TRBV9 with TRBJ2-1; possibly TRBD2 for D (7 bases). The length of the CDR3 is 17 residues. V was pared by 3 bases and J by 0 bases, with 16 bases between. Per the germline V gene, CDR1 is SGDLS and CDR2 is YYNGEE. The DNA for the CDR3 is TGTGCCAGCAGCGCCCGAGCGGGACACCTCTCCTACAATGAGCAGTTCTTC. Amino acids: CASSARAGHLSYNEQFF.

The chain has TRBV19 and TRBJ2-3; 8 nucleotides agree with TRBD1. The length of the CDR3 is 18 residues. The trim removed 3 bases at V and 6 bases at J, leaving 17 bases unmatched. CDR1 is LNHDA and CDR2 is SQIVND in the germline V gene (reference sequence). The CDR3 here is CASSIVSRPGGDSDTQYF. The DNA for the CDR3 is TGTGCCAGTAGTATCGTCTCTCGTCCAGGGGGCGATTCTGATACGCAGTATTTT. Looking up the rest from reference TRBV19 and TRBJ2-3 gives the full variable domain: DGGITQSPKYLFRKEGQNVTLSCEQNLNHDAMYWYRQDPGQGLRLIYYSQIVNDFQKGDIAEGYSVSREKKESFPLTVTSAQKNPTAFYLCASSIVSRPGGDSDTQYFGPGTRLTVL.